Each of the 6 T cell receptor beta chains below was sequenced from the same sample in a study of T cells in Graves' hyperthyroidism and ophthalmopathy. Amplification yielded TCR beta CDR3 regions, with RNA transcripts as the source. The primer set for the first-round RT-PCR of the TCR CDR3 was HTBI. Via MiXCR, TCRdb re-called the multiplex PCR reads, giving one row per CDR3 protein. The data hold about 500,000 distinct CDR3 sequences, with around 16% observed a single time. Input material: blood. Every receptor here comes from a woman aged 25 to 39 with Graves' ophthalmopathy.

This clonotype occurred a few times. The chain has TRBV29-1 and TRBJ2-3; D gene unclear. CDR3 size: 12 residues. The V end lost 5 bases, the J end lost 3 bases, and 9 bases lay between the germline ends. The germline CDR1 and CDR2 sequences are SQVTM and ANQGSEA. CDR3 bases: TGCAGCGTTTTGGGGAAAACAGATACGCAGTATTTT. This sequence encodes CSVLGKTDTQYF.

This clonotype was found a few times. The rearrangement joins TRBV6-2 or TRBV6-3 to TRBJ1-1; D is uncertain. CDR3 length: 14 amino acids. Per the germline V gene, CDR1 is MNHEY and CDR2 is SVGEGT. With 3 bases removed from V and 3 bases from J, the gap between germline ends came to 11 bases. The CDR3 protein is CASSYFGWHTEAFF. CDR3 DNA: TGTGCCAGCAGTTATTTCGGCTGGCACACTGAAGCTTTCTTT.

The CDR3 nucleotides are TGTGCCAGTAGGGACAGCTACTATGGCTACACCTTC. This sequence encodes CASRDSYYGYTF. The chain uses TRBV19 and TRBJ1-2; the D gene is possibly TRBD1 (6 bases). The CDR3 consists of 12 residues. Germline V gene sequence: CDR1 LNHDA, CDR2 SQIVND (reference sequence). Trimming shortened V by 6 bases and J by 3 bases, and 8 bases separated the two germline ends.

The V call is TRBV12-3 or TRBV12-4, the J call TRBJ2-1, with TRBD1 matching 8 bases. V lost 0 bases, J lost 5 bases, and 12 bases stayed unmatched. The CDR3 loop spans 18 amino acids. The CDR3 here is CASSLALRSGQGNNEQFF. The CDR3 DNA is TGTGCCAGCAGTTTAGCGCTAAGGTCTGGACAGGGTAACAATGAGCAGTTCTTC.

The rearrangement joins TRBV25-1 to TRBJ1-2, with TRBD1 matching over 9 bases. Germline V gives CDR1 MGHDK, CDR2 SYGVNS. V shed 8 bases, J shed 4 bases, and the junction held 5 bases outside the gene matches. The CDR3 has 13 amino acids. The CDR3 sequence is CASGLTGGYGYTF. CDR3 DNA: TGTGCCAGCGGACTGACAGGGGGCTATGGCTACACCTTC.

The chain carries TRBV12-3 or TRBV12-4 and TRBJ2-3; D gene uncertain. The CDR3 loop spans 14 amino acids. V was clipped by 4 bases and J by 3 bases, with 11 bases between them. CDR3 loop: CASSSRLSTDTQYF. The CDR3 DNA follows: TGTGCCAGCAGTTCTAGGCTCTCGACAGATACGCAGTATTTT.